The sequence of this T cell receptor beta chain was determined in a study of control samples from healthy donors and cancer patients. CDR3 length: 13 residues. Deletions cut 4 bases from V and 6 bases from J, with 11 bases between. Germline loops: CDR1 LNHDA, CDR2 SQIVND (reference sequence). Generated by immunoSEQ multiplex PCR, the TCRdb table keeps only in-frame clones and is missing some. This sample has some 66,000 clones; approximately 85% occur once, and the top ten carry about 5%. The specimen was blood. This TCR was sampled from a man between 35 and 55 years old in good health. This chain links TRBV19 with TRBJ2-3, with no clear D. The CDR3, as DNA: TGTGCCAGTAGTAACCGACGGTCGGATACGCAGTATTTT. Translation gives CASSNRRSDTQYF.